The 29 T cell receptor beta chains below were found in one sample sequenced in a study of a mutant IDH1 vaccine in newly diagnosed glioma. Antigens of these TCRs are unknown. Profiled with immunoSEQ multiplex PCR; TCRdb holds only in-frame clones, not every one. The profile covers approximately 67,000 clones, with 84% appearing a single time and roughly 15% taken by the ten largest. Specified time point: week 23, last vaccination. Doses of 300 ug of mutant IDH1 20-mer peptide were given with topical imiquimod. Source: PBMCs, taken from a glioma patient whose treatment included an IDH1 peptide vaccine. The source is a man aged 18 to 30 with glioma.

The rearrangement joins TRBV10-3 to TRBJ1-5; D not certain. Germline values: CDR1 ENHRY, CDR2 SYGVKD. The CDR3 totals 13 residues. Trimming took 4 bases from V and 7 from J, leaving 11 bases between them. The CDR3 loop reads CAISVGARQPQHF. CDR3 nucleotides: TGTGCCATCAGTGTCGGCGCCCGACAGCCCCAGCATTTT.

The CDR3 protein is CASSQDRGRPFYGYTF. In DNA, the CDR3 is TGCGCCAGCAGCCAGGACCGGGGAAGGCCTTTCTATGGCTACACCTTC. This chain joins TRBV4-3 and TRBJ1-2, with D hard to call. Germline CDR1 is LGHNA and CDR2 is YSLEER. This CDR3 has 16 amino acids. V was pared by 3 bases and J by 4 bases, with 18 bases between.

This clone was seen once. V and J are TRBV4-3 and TRBJ1-2; D is undetermined. The V end lost 0 bases, the J end lost 4 bases, and 12 bases lay between the germline ends. CDR3 length: 15 amino acids. Germline CDR1 LGHNA, CDR2 YSLEER. Here the CDR3 reads CASSQEAPMGYGYTF. The CDR3 coding sequence is TGCGCCAGCAGCCAAGAGGCGCCCATGGGCTATGGCTACACCTTC.

This CDR3 is CASSIPRSGSPLHF. The CDR3 nucleotides are TGTGCCAGTAGTATCCCCAGGTCGGGTTCACCCCTCCACTTT. The chain joins TRBV19 to TRBJ1-6; D is uncertain. In germline, CDR1 is LNHDA, CDR2 SQIVND (reference sequence). V was clipped by 3 bases and J by 9 bases, with 12 bases between them. The CDR3 totals 14 residues.

The rearrangement uses TRBV19 and TRBJ1-1; 7 bases are shared with TRBD1. The germline V gene encodes CDR1 LNHDA and CDR2 SQIVND (reference sequence). CDR3 length: 16 amino acids. Losses at the gene ends were 1 base for V and 0 bases for J; bases not matched to a gene: 5. CDR3 in amino acids: CASSIGGQMMNTEAFF. The CDR3 nucleotides are TGTGCCAGTAGTATAGGGGGACAGATGATGAACACTGAAGCTTTCTTT. Full variable domain (outside the CDR3, taken from reference TRBV19 and TRBJ1-1): DGGITQSPKYLFRKEGQNVTLSCEQNLNHDAMYWYRQDPGQGLRLIYYSQIVNDFQKGDIAEGYSVSREKKESFPLTVTSAQKNPTAFYLCASSIGGQMMNTEAFFGQGTRLTVV.

The J gene is TRBJ2-7, the V gene TRBV27; 10 bases are a match to TRBD1. J gave up 0 bases and V 5 bases, and 7 bases lay outside the gene matches. The CDR3 contains 16 residues. The germline CDR1 and CDR2 sequences are MNHEY and SMNVEV (reference sequence). CDR3 region: CASSAYRDRGSYEQYF. The CDR3 coding sequence is TGTGCCAGCAGTGCTTACCGGGACAGGGGCTCCTACGAGCAGTACTTC.

This sequence joins TRBV6-1 and TRBJ1-1, with D unresolved. Germline V gives CDR1 MNHNS, CDR2 SASEGT. The V gene lost 6 bases and the J gene lost 1 base, with 12 bases spanning the gap. The CDR3 is made up of 14 amino acids. Written as DNA, the CDR3 is TGTGCCAGCAGCCTGGCCAGCTGGAACACTGAAGCTTTCTTT. Its protein product is CASSLASWNTEAFF.

In its sample, this clone was seen once. This rearrangement joins TRBV18 to TRBJ2-1; 12 bases agree with TRBD2. Germline CDR1 reads KGHSH; CDR2 reads LQKENI. The CDR3 runs to 16 residues. Trimming removed 3 bases from V and 9 bases from J; junction bases left unmatched: 9. This CDR3 reads CASSPTTSGSGIEQFF. For the CDR3, the DNA is TGTGCCAGCTCACCCACGACTAGCGGGAGTGGGATTGAGCAGTTCTTC.

This chain connects TRBV4-3 to TRBJ1-1; possibly TRBD1 for D (6 bases). Deletions cut 3 bases from V and 4 bases from J, with 9 bases between. Germline lookup yields CDR1 LGHNA and CDR2 YSLEER. This CDR3 is 13 amino acids long. The CDR3 is CASSHRGGTEAFF. The CDR3 DNA sequence: TGCGCCAGCAGCCACAGGGGTGGCACTGAAGCTTTCTTT.

In DNA, the CDR3 is TGTGCCAGCAGCCCGGGAGCCTACTACGAGCAGTACTTC. It yields the protein CASSPGAYYEQYF. V gene TRBV7-3 combines with J gene TRBJ2-7; tentatively, D is TRBD2 (6 bases). The V and J ends lost 5 bases and 3 bases respectively, with 11 bases between them. The CDR3 has 13 residues. Germline loops: CDR1 SGHTA, CDR2 FQGTGA.

This chain uses TRBV7-2 with TRBJ1-6; no clear D gene. This CDR3 contains 15 residues. The V end was cut by 1 base, the J end by 0 bases, with 4 bases between. CDR1 and CDR2 from the germline V gene are SGHTA and FQGNSA. CDR3: CASSLERSYNSPLHF. The CDR3 region has the DNA TGTGCCAGCAGCTTAGAACGCTCCTATAATTCACCCCTCCACTTT.

The gene calls are TRBV7-2 and TRBJ1-5; D unclear. CDR3 length equals 15 residues. Germline V lookup: CDR1 SGHTA, CDR2 FQGNSA. Trimming left V 3 bases short and J 1 base short, with 10 bases between. The CDR3 loop is CASSLGLWSNQPQHF. As DNA, the CDR3 is TGTGCCAGCAGCTTGGGTTTATGGAGCAATCAGCCCCAGCATTTT.

V and J are TRBV6-5 and TRBJ1-1; D is undetermined. Germline CDR1 and CDR2: MNHEY and SVGAGI. V lost 2 bases to trimming and J lost 2 bases, with 9 bases between them. The CDR3 has 14 amino acids. DNA for the CDR3: TGTGCCAGCAGTTACATTGGCGCAAACACTGAAGCTTTCTTT. Protein product: CASSYIGANTEAFF.

The chain uses TRBV27 and TRBJ2-7; D perhaps matches TRBD2 (5 bases). Trimming stripped 3 bases from V and 5 bases from J, with 17 bases between. Germline V gene data show CDR1 as MNHEY and CDR2 as SMNVEV (reference sequence). The CDR3 has 15 amino acids. The CDR3: CASSFVGEGRDEQYF. The CDR3 DNA is TGTGCCAGCAGTTTTGTTGGTGAGGGTAGGGACGAGCAGTACTTC.

The chain carries TRBV5-5 and TRBJ1-2; D remains ambiguous. The CDR3 is 15 amino acids. The V gene's germline CDR1 is SGHKS and CDR2 YYEKEE (reference sequence). V was shortened by 1 base and J by 4 bases, with 14 bases between the two germline ends. CDR3 region: CASSLISGPTYGYTF. The CDR3 DNA follows: TGTGCCAGCAGCTTGATCTCTGGACCGACCTATGGCTACACCTTC.

This clone was counted between two and nine times. The rearrangement uses TRBV30 and TRBJ1-5; tentatively, D is TRBD1 (5 bases). V dropped 2 bases and J dropped 2 bases, with 13 bases sitting between them. The CDR3 is 15 amino acids. Germline CDR1 is GTSNPN and CDR2 is SVGIG (reference sequence). As DNA, the CDR3 is TGTGCCTGGAGTACTGGGGCAGGTGGCAATCAGCCCCAGCATTTT. As protein: CAWSTGAGGNQPQHF.

The V call is TRBV29-1, the J call TRBJ1-1; D remains unclear. Germline V CDR1 and CDR2: SQVTM, ANQGSEA. Trimming pared 0 bases from V and 7 bases from J, leaving 6 bases between. The CDR3 extends over 11 amino acids. CDR3 coding DNA: TGCAGCGTTGAAGACCCCATTGAAGCTTTCTTT. Translated, it gives CSVEDPIEAFF. Filled out from reference TRBV29-1 and TRBJ1-1, the complete variable domain reads SAVISQKPSRDICQRGTSLTIQCQVDSQVTMMFWYRQQPGQSLTLIATANQGSEATYESGFVIDKFPISRPNLTFSTLTVSNMSPEDSSIYLCSVEDPIEAFFGQGTRLTVV.

The V call is TRBV25-1, the J call TRBJ2-5; no firm D call. V shed 8 bases and J shed 2 bases, with 12 bases lying between them. Germline CDR1 is MGHDK and CDR2 is SYGVNS. The CDR3 loop spans 13 amino acids. CDR3 sequence reads: CASLDTLQETQYF. CDR3 nucleotides: TGTGCCAGCCTCGACACCCTACAAGAGACCCAGTACTTC.

The rearrangement uses TRBV6-1 and TRBJ1-2, with D unclear. Trimming removed 2 bases from V and 3 bases from J, with 16 bases in between. Germline V gene data show CDR1 as MNHNS and CDR2 as SASEGT. This CDR3 has 16 amino acids. CDR3 nucleotides: TGTGCCAGCAGTGAAATTCTAATGGCCAGGTACTATGGCTACACCTTC. Protein product: CASSEILMARYYGYTF.

Only one count was recorded for this clone. The gene calls are TRBV7-9 and TRBJ2-7, with 7 bases fitting TRBD2. The V segment lost 5 bases and the J segment 5 bases; nucleotides outside the gene matches: 15. Germline V gene sequence: CDR1 SEHNR, CDR2 FQNEAQ (reference sequence). There are 16 residues in the CDR3. As DNA, the CDR3 is TGTGCCAGCAGCGGGGACCTGGGGGGGAAGGGGCACGAGCAGTACTTC. Translation gives CASSGDLGGKGHEQYF.

The chain recombines TRBV4-1 with TRBJ2-3, with TRBD2 matching 12 bases. Trimming removed 4 bases from V and 7 bases from J; junction bases left unmatched: 9. This CDR3 is 16 amino acids long. Looked up from germline, CDR1 is MGHRA and CDR2 is YSYEKL. Here the CDR3 reads CASSLRLAGVFNTQYF. CDR3 in DNA: TGCGCCAGCAGCCTCAGACTAGCGGGAGTCTTTAATACGCAGTATTTT.

The genes are TRBV28 and TRBJ1-4, with D possibly TRBD1 on 5 matching bases. Germline V gene lookup returns CDR1 MDHEN and CDR2 SYDVKM. The ends were cut back, 10 bases at V and 7 bases at J, with 10 bases in the middle. CDR3 length: 11 amino acids. The CDR3 region has the DNA TGTGCCACCCTGACAGTTGAAAAACTGTTTTTT. It translates to CATLTVEKLFF.

This chain joins TRBV5-1 and TRBJ2-7, with 12 bases fitting TRBD2. The length of the CDR3 is 15 residues. CDR1 and CDR2 from the germline V gene are SGHRS and YFSETQ. Unmatched junction bases numbered 3, after V lost 3 bases and J lost 2 bases. CDR3 in amino acids: CASSSRTSGAYEQYF. DNA for the CDR3: TGCGCCAGCAGCTCCCGGACTAGCGGGGCCTACGAGCAGTACTTC.

The V call is TRBV5-6, the J call TRBJ2-7, with D possibly being TRBD1 (5 bases). Germline-derived CDR1 and CDR2 are SGHDT and YYEEEE. Deletions cut 6 bases from V and 3 bases from J, with 13 bases between. The CDR3 has 13 amino acids. CDR3 sequence reads: CASNLRAGYEQYF. For the CDR3, the DNA is TGTGCCAGCAATCTCAGGGCAGGCTACGAGCAGTACTTC.

The rearrangement joins TRBV5-1 to TRBJ1-3, with D possibly being TRBD1 (6 bases). The CDR3 spans 14 residues. Germline V gene lookup returns CDR1 SGHRS and CDR2 YFSETQ. The V end was cut by 5 bases, the J end by 0 bases, with 9 bases between. The CDR3: CASRQGLSGNTIYF. Written as DNA, the CDR3 is TGCGCCAGCAGACAGGGCCTCTCTGGAAACACCATATATTTT.

This rearrangement joins TRBV5-1 to TRBJ1-2; 7 bases are a match to TRBD1. CDR3 length: 16 residues. Germline loops: CDR1 SGHRS, CDR2 YFSETQ. The V and J ends lost 4 bases and 1 base, in that order; junction bases with no gene match: 10. CDR3 loop: CASSPGQQSDNYGYTF. DNA for the CDR3: TGCGCCAGCAGCCCGGGACAGCAATCGGATAACTATGGCTACACCTTC.

The rearrangement joins TRBV19 to TRBJ2-5, with 7 bases lining up with TRBD2. The CDR3 is made up of 15 amino acids. CDR1 and CDR2 (germline): LNHDA, SQIVND (reference sequence). V shed 5 bases and J 3 bases; nucleotides not matched to a gene: 9. CDR3 sequence reads: CASSSSASGEETQYF. The DNA for the CDR3 is TGTGCCAGTAGTTCGTCGGCTAGCGGTGAAGAGACCCAGTACTTC.

The CDR3 sequence: CAWDRVSTDTQYF. For the CDR3, the DNA is TGTGCCTGGGACAGGGTAAGCACAGATACGCAGTATTTT. The chain has TRBV30 and TRBJ2-3; 7 bases map to TRBD1. The germline gives CDR1 GTSNPN, CDR2 SVGIG (reference sequence). CDR3 length: 13 residues. V shed 5 bases and J 0 bases; nucleotides not matched to a gene: 2.

This chain connects TRBV30 to TRBJ1-2, with 7 bases that match TRBD1. The germline V gene encodes CDR1 GTSNPN and CDR2 SVGIG (reference sequence). Unmatched junction bases numbered 6, after V lost 4 bases and J lost 1 base. The CDR3 runs 14 residues. The CDR3, as DNA: TGTGCCTGGACCCGGGGACAGCTTAACTATGGCTACACCTTC. Amino acid sequence: CAWTRGQLNYGYTF. The variable domain in full, completed from reference TRBV30 and TRBJ1-2, reads SQTIHQWPATLVQPVGSPLSLECTVEGTSNPNLYWYRQAAGRGLQLLFYSVGIGQISSEVPQNLSASRPQDRQFILSSKKLLLSDSGFYLCAWTRGQLNYGYTFGSGTRLTVV.